These T cell receptor beta chains were read from a single sample in a study of blood T cell repertoires in COVID-19. TCRdb keeps only in-frame clones here, not all; method: immunoSEQ multiplex PCR. The sample holds 270,000 or so clones; 89% are singletons and the top ten take 0.94%. Sequencing was done on a sample of peripheral blood. The receptors come from a middle-aged woman who had recovered from COVID-19. Both conserved end residues are part of each CDR3. A D gene is named only where the DNA matches it firmly. Size is omitted from some rows. Given values are once, few, many or a class for expanded clones.

size	J	V	D	CDR3	DNA
-	TRBJ1-1	TRBV2	-	CASSEVRVNTEAFF	TGTGCCAGCAGTGAAGTGAGGGTGAACACTGAAGCTTTCTTT
-	TRBJ1-4	TRBV28	-	CASSERQVWPEKLFF	TGTGCCAGCAGTGAGAGACAGGTCTGGCCTGAAAAACTGTTTTTT
-	TRBJ2-1	TRBV7-2	-	CATQASSYNEQFF	TGTGCCACCCAAGCGAGCTCCTACAATGAGCAGTTCTTC
-	TRBJ2-7	TRBV28	TRBD2	CASNRPGTSGYEQYF	TGTGCCAGCAATCGCCCCGGGACTAGCGGCTACGAGCAGTACTTC
-	TRBJ2-1	TRBV11-3	TRBD2	CASSLWGGLAGNEQFF	TGTGCCAGCAGCTTGTGGGGGGGACTAGCGGGAAATGAGCAGTTCTTC
-	TRBJ2-5	TRBV6-5	TRBD2	CASSYDSGRAGETQYF	TGTGCCAGCAGTTACGATAGCGGGAGGGCAGGAGAGACCCAGTACTTC
-	TRBJ1-2	TRBV5-6	TRBD1	CASSLGTGGGYTF	TGTGCCAGCAGCCTCGGGACAGGGGGAGGCTACACCTTC
-	TRBJ2-1	TRBV30	TRBD2	CAWNPSGPYNEQFF	TGTGCCTGGAACCCTAGCGGGCCTTACAATGAGCAGTTCTTC
-	TRBJ2-5	TRBV7-2	-	CASSLYGTQYF	TGTGCCAGCAGCTTATACGGGACCCAGTACTTC
-	TRBJ2-5	TRBV10-3	TRBD2	CAIGIGTSRETQYF	TGTGCCATCGGAATCGGGACTAGCCGGGAGACCCAGTACTTC
-	TRBJ2-1	TRBV5-1	TRBD2	CASSLASGRPPFF	TGCGCCAGCAGCTTGGCCAGCGGGAGGCCACCGTTCTTC
-	TRBJ2-7	TRBV14	TRBD1	CASSQATGLYEQYF	TGTGCCAGCAGCCAAGCGACAGGGCTCTACGAGCAGTACTTC
-	TRBJ2-2	TRBV7-8	TRBD2	CASSNKITGTRAFTGELFF	TGTGCCAGCAGCAACAAAATAACCGGGACTAGGGCTTTTACTGGGGAGCTGTTTTTT
-	TRBJ2-7	TRBV6-6	-	CASSLTGLEQYF	TGTGCCAGCAGTTTGACAGGCCTCGAGCAGTACTTC
-	TRBJ1-1	TRBV7-2	-	CASSLGVFLNTEAFF	TGTGCCAGCAGCTTAGGTGTATTCCTGAACACTGAAGCTTTCTTT
-	TRBJ2-1	TRBV11-2	TRBD2	CASSLELAGGFEFF	TGTGCCAGCAGCTTAGAACTAGCGGGAGGGTTCGAATTCTTC
-	TRBJ2-2	TRBV19	-	CASSMGRVAGELFF	TGTGCCAGTAGTATGGGCAGGGTGGCCGGGGAGCTGTTTTTT
-	TRBJ2-3	TRBV6-2/TRBV6-3	TRBD2	CASSYRTSGSGGTDTQYF	TGTGCCAGCAGTTATAGGACTAGCGGGAGCGGCGGCACAGATACGCAGTATTTT
-	TRBJ2-5	TRBV7-8	TRBD2	CASSGLAGVREETQYF	TGTGCCAGCAGCGGACTAGCGGGAGTGCGGGAAGAGACCCAGTACTTC
once	TRBJ1-2	TRBV15	TRBD1	CATSRPGTGGGNYGYTF	TGTGCCACCAGCAGACCGGGGACAGGGGGCGGTAACTATGGCTACACCTTC
-	TRBJ2-2	TRBV2	TRBD2	CASSGLAGTGELFF	TGTGCCAGCAGTGGGCTAGCGGGAACCGGGGAGCTGTTTTTT
once	TRBJ2-1	TRBV18	TRBD2	CASSPGLAGGNEQFF	TGTGCCAGCTCACCAGGGCTAGCGGGAGGCAATGAGCAGTTCTTC
-	TRBJ2-7	TRBV7-9	-	CASSLASLAHYEQYF	TGTGCCAGCAGCTTGGCAAGTCTAGCGCACTACGAGCAGTACTTC
-	TRBJ2-1	TRBV10-1	-	CASSEGQAQYNEQFF	TGCGCCAGCAGTGAGGGGCAAGCCCAATACAATGAGCAGTTCTTC
-	TRBJ2-5	TRBV6-1	TRBD2	CASSERPSGRKGGQETQYF	TGTGCCAGCAGTGAACGTCCTAGCGGGAGAAAGGGGGGCCAAGAGACCCAGTACTTC
-	TRBJ2-1	TRBV11-3	TRBD2	CASSLGAGGSNEQFF	TGTGCCAGCAGCTTAGGGGCGGGAGGGTCCAATGAGCAGTTCTTC
-	TRBJ2-7	TRBV5-1	-	CASSLGAEQYF	TGCGCCAGCAGCTTGGGGGCCGAGCAGTACTTC
-	TRBJ1-3	TRBV19	-	CASSTTGFGNTIYF	TGTGCCAGTAGTACCACAGGGTTTGGAAACACCATATATTTT
-	TRBJ1-2	TRBV11-2	-	CASSLNSINGYTF	TGTGCCAGCAGCTTAAATAGTATAAATGGCTACACCTTC
-	TRBJ2-3	TRBV11-3	-	CASSLQGFESDTQYF	TGTGCCAGCAGCTTACAGGGGTTTGAATCAGATACGCAGTATTTT
-	TRBJ1-5	TRBV18	TRBD1	CASSPQQGASQPQHF	TGTGCCAGCTCACCACAACAGGGGGCGAGTCAGCCCCAGCATTTT
-	TRBJ2-7	TRBV6-1	TRBD2	CASSEGRKGGTRGLYEQYF	TGTGCCAGCAGTGAAGGACGGAAGGGCGGGACTAGAGGCCTATACGAGCAGTACTTC
-	TRBJ1-4	TRBV19	-	CASSIVRGASWAKLFF	TGTGCCAGTAGTATCGTCAGGGGTGCTAGTTGGGCAAAACTGTTTTTT